These 30 T cell receptor beta chains came from one sample sequenced in a study of shared clonotypes between healthy human individuals. Terminally differentiated effector memory CD45RA+ cells were excluded from the naive CD8 cells, which were CD45RO-negative and positively selected for CCR7. Method: immunoSEQ multiplex PCR; TCRdb's copy keeps in-frame clones and lacks some. Of over 2,000,000 clones detected, 93% appear once; the ten largest clones hold roughly 1.7%. The sequenced material came from naive CD8+ T cells from PBMCs. The receptor set was obtained from a man between 18 and 35 years old in good health. Some clones in this sample may be carry-over from other donors' samples.

This clone is a singleton in its sample. The chain uses TRBV6-5 and TRBJ1-4, with unresolved D. Trimming shortened V by 7 bases and J by 9 bases, and 9 bases separated the two germline ends. Germline CDR1 reads MNHEY; CDR2 reads SVGAGI. CDR3 length: 11 residues. CDR3 sequence: CASTQTQKLFF. The CDR3 DNA sequence: TGTGCCAGCACCCAAACGCAAAAACTGTTTTTT.

This clone was counted a few times. CDR3 amino acids: CASSVTGAGLEAFF. The DNA for the CDR3 is TGCGCCAGCAGCGTGACAGGGGCCGGCCTTGAAGCTTTCTTT. V is TRBV5-1 and J is TRBJ1-1; TRBD1 matches 8 bases. V shed 4 bases, J shed 7 bases, and the junction held 9 bases outside the gene matches. This CDR3 has 14 residues. Germline V CDR1 and CDR2: SGHRS, YFSETQ.

V usage is TRBV5-1 and J usage is TRBJ1-5; D might be TRBD1 (5 bases). The CDR3 has 14 amino acids. V was trimmed by 4 bases and J by 6 bases, leaving 14 bases between them. Germline V lookup: CDR1 SGHRS, CDR2 YFSETQ. CDR3 sequence (DNA): TGCGCCAGCAGCCTTGACTCTGGGGGTCAGCCCCAGCATTTT. Translated, it gives CASSLDSGGQPQHF.

The gene calls are TRBV29-1 and TRBJ2-7; D may be TRBD1 (7 bases). Germline assignment: CDR1 SQVTM and CDR2 ANQGSEA. V was shortened by 0 bases and J by 3 bases, with 18 bases between the two germline ends. This CDR3 has 16 residues. This CDR3 is CSVEDGGGGDLYEQYF. The CDR3 DNA reads as TGCAGCGTTGAAGATGGAGGGGGCGGCGACCTCTACGAGCAGTACTTC.

This chain uses TRBV7-9 with TRBJ2-7; D is unresolved. CDR1 and CDR2 (germline): SEHNR, FQNEAQ (reference sequence). This CDR3 has 15 residues. V was pared by 1 base and J by 0 bases, with 10 bases between. The DNA for the CDR3 is TGTGCCAGCAGCTTAGTTTTGGAATTCTCCTACGAGCAGTACTTC. Translation gives CASSLVLEFSYEQYF.

The chain carries TRBV6-6 and TRBJ2-1, with D possibly being TRBD2 (6 bases). The CDR3 is 16 residues long. V dropped 6 bases and J dropped 4 bases, with 19 bases sitting between them. Germline lookup yields CDR1 MNHNY and CDR2 SVGAGI (reference sequence). CDR3 in DNA: TGTGCCAGCAGACCAACCACGGGAGCGTCTTACAATGAGCAGTTCTTC. It translates to CASRPTTGASYNEQFF.

The gene calls are TRBV5-6 and TRBJ2-7, with 8 bases that match TRBD1. CDR3 size: 17 residues. V lost 4 bases and J lost 4; bases outside the gene matches: 16. Germline CDR1 is SGHDT and CDR2 is YYEEEE. CDR3 sequence: CASSPPADRVSGYEQYF. The DNA for the CDR3 is TGTGCCAGCAGCCCGCCGGCGGACAGGGTTAGCGGATACGAGCAGTACTTC.

This clone was seen a handful of times. V is TRBV27 and J is TRBJ2-3; 9 nucleotides agree with TRBD2. After removal of 3 bases from V and 0 bases from J, the junction contained 10 bases not matched to a gene. The V gene's germline CDR1 is MNHEY and CDR2 SMNVEV (reference sequence). CDR3 length: 18 residues. The CDR3 spells CASSLLAGPGSSTDTQYF. The CDR3 nucleotides read TGTGCCAGCAGTTTGCTAGCGGGGCCCGGTAGTAGCACAGATACGCAGTATTTT.

The genes are TRBV6-7 and TRBJ2-7; D unclear. TRBV6-7 counts as an open reading frame of uncertain function. This CDR3 region has 16 residues. V was shortened by 0 bases and J by 2 bases, with 14 bases between the two germline ends. The CDR3 DNA reads as TGTGCCAGCAGTTACTCACACGACTGTTGGCCCTACGAGCAGTACTTC. It specifies CASSYSHDCWPYEQYF.

This rearrangement joins TRBV28 to TRBJ2-7; possible D gene TRBD1, 6 bases. Germline-derived CDR1 and CDR2 are MDHEN and SYDVKM. This CDR3 contains 15 residues. Trimming left V 4 bases short and J 4 bases short, with 17 bases between. CDR3 sequence: CASSSQGKGLYEQYF. Here the CDR3 DNA reads TGTGCCAGCAGTTCGCAGGGGAAGGGGTTGTACGAGCAGTACTTC.

The chain recombines TRBV6-5 with TRBJ1-3, with D unclear. This CDR3 is 14 amino acids long. Germline CDR1 is MNHEY and CDR2 is SVGAGI. V was pared by 5 bases and J by 3 bases, with 11 bases between. As DNA, the CDR3 is TGTGCCAGCAGTCTGGCAAGAGGTGGAAACACCATATATTTT. It specifies CASSLARGGNTIYF.

About this clone: The final CDR3 position lacks the conserved phenylalanine or tryptophan, pointing to a likely read error. V is TRBV18 and J is TRBJ2-7, with D possibly being TRBD2 (5 bases). This CDR3 region has 16 residues. The germline V gene encodes CDR1 KGHSH and CDR2 LQKENI. V lost 0 bases, J lost 2 bases, and 14 bases lay in between. The CDR3 is CASSPPTRAGPYEQYI. As DNA, the CDR3 is TGTGCCAGCTCACCACCGACGCGGGCGGGTCCCTACGAGCAGTACATC.

This chain joins TRBV7-8 and TRBJ1-4; D is possibly TRBD1 (5 bases). CDR3 size: 15 residues. V lost 5 bases and J 6 bases, leaving 16 bases between the germline ends. Germline V lookup: CDR1 SGHVS, CDR2 FQNEAQ. The CDR3 sequence is CASSPQRVGDEKLFF. The CDR3 region has the DNA TGTGCCAGCAGCCCCCAGAGGGTAGGGGATGAAAAACTGTTTTTT. Based on the CDR3 plus reference TRBV7-8 and TRBJ1-4, the full variable domain is GAGVSQSPRYKVAKRGQDVALRCDPISGHVSLFWYQQALGQGPEFLTYFQNEAQLDKSGLPSDRFFAERPEGSVSTLKIQRTQQEDSAVYLCASSPQRVGDEKLFFGSGTQLSVL.

The V gene is TRBV11-3, the J gene TRBJ2-1; tentatively, D is TRBD1 (6 bases). Trimming removed 5 bases at V and 5 bases at J, with 16 bases between. Germline CDR1 and CDR2: SGHNT and YENEEA. This CDR3 is 15 amino acids long. CDR3 nucleotides: TGTGCCAGCAGCAGACCACAGGGCGCTAACAATGAGCAGTTCTTC. This gives the protein CASSRPQGANNEQFF.

This chain connects TRBV27 to TRBJ1-5; tentatively, D is TRBD1 (6 bases). The germline V and J ends were trimmed by 6 bases and 2 bases, with 23 bases remaining between them. This CDR3 spans 18 amino acids. Germline assignment: CDR1 MNHEY and CDR2 SMNVEV (reference sequence). The chain's CDR3 is CASSPRAGGFIGNQPQHF. Written as DNA, the CDR3 is TGTGCCAGCAGCCCGAGGGCGGGGGGCTTTATTGGCAATCAGCCCCAGCATTTT.

V gene TRBV28 combines with J gene TRBJ1-1; D not certain. Trimming left V 2 bases short and J 3 bases short, with 7 bases between. The CDR3 covers 13 residues. The V gene's germline CDR1 is MDHEN and CDR2 SYDVKM. The chain's CDR3 is CASSLNGHTEAFF. CDR3 DNA: TGTGCCAGCAGTTTAAATGGGCACACTGAAGCTTTCTTT.

The genes are TRBV6-5 and TRBJ1-2; D is possibly TRBD1 (5 bases). Per the germline V gene, CDR1 is MNHEY and CDR2 is SVGAGI. The CDR3 is made up of 14 amino acids. V lost 5 bases, J lost 4 bases, and 14 bases lay in between. CDR3 sequence reads: CASSGTDSFYGYTF. CDR3 bases: TGTGCCAGCAGTGGGACGGATTCCTTCTATGGCTACACCTTC.

As for this clone: The sample holds other DNA sequences that translate to the same CDR3. V and J are TRBV4-1 and TRBJ2-7; D is unclear. CDR1 is MGHRA, CDR2 YSYEKL, per germline. Deletions cut 1 base from V and 2 bases from J, with 6 bases between. This CDR3 is built from 13 residues. The CDR3 loop is CASSQVTAYEQYF. CDR3 DNA: TGCGCCAGCAGCCAAGTTACGGCCTACGAGCAGTACTTC.

This chain uses TRBV15 with TRBJ2-7; TRBD2 agrees at 9 bases. This CDR3 spans 17 amino acids. V was clipped by 0 bases and J by 3 bases; unmatched bases: 9. CDR1 is LNHNV, CDR2 YYDKDF, per germline (reference sequence). CDR3 sequence reads: CATSRDLAGTDYYEQYF. The DNA for the CDR3 is TGTGCCACCAGCAGAGATCTAGCGGGAACTGATTACTACGAGCAGTACTTC.

The chain is built from TRBV7-9 and TRBJ1-1, with D hard to call. The CDR3 extends over 15 amino acids. Germline CDR1 SEHNR, CDR2 FQNEAQ (reference sequence). V was shortened by 1 base and J by 0 bases, with 9 bases between the two germline ends. CDR3 amino acids: CASSLVGVMNTEAFF. DNA for the CDR3: TGTGCCAGCAGCTTAGTCGGAGTCATGAACACTGAAGCTTTCTTT.

The chain recombines TRBV28 with TRBJ2-7, with D possibly matching TRBD1 (6 bases). Trimming took 3 bases from V and 5 from J, leaving 20 bases between them. Germline CDR1 reads MDHEN; CDR2 reads SYDVKM. The CDR3 is 16 residues long. The CDR3 loop is CASSFSKTGSRDEQYF. In DNA form, the CDR3 reads TGTGCCAGCAGTTTCTCTAAAACAGGGAGTCGGGACGAGCAGTACTTC.

The chain is built from TRBV11-3 and TRBJ2-2, with D uncertain. Trimming stripped 5 bases from V and 3 bases from J, with 19 bases between. CDR1 SGHNT and CDR2 YENEEA come from the germline V gene. This CDR3 comprises 17 residues. The CDR3 DNA reads TGTGCCAGCAGCGCCTACCCCAACCTGCCCCACACCGGGGAGCTGTTTTTT. Translation gives CASSAYPNLPHTGELFF.

The CDR3 region has the DNA TGTGCCAGCAGGGCCGGGACTAGCGCCTCCTACGAGCAGTACTTC. This sequence encodes CASRAGTSASYEQYF. V and J are TRBV2 and TRBJ2-7; TRBD2 matches at 10 bases. The V segment lost 6 bases and the J segment 0 bases; nucleotides outside the gene matches: 5. CDR1 and CDR2 (germline): SNHLY, FYNNEI. CDR3 length: 15 residues.

Comment on this clone: Other DNA sequences in the sample encode the same CDR3. The gene calls are TRBV6-5 and TRBJ2-7, with 8 bases matching TRBD1. The junction had 5 bases not matched to a gene; V was cut back by 0 bases and J by 4 bases. The CDR3 covers 15 residues. Germline lookup yields CDR1 MNHEY and CDR2 SVGAGI. CDR3 amino acids: CASSYSQGAGYEQYF. The CDR3 DNA reads as TGTGCCAGCAGTTACTCTCAGGGGGCGGGGTACGAGCAGTACTTC.

This sequence joins TRBV7-2 and TRBJ2-7, with 10 bases lining up with TRBD2. The V segment lost 5 bases and the J segment 7 bases; nucleotides outside the gene matches: 14. Germline lookup yields CDR1 SGHTA and CDR2 FQGNSA. The CDR3 extends over 16 amino acids. CDR3 nucleotide sequence: TGTGCCAGCAGCCCCCCCTTAGCTAGCGGGAGTAGTGAGCAGTACTTC. As protein: CASSPPLASGSSEQYF.

The chain links TRBV5-6 to TRBJ2-7, with a weak D call TRBD2 (7 bases). Germline CDR1 SGHDT, CDR2 YYEEEE. Trimming removed 0 bases at V and 4 bases at J, with 17 bases between. This CDR3 is 16 amino acids long. In DNA, the CDR3 is TGTGCCAGCAGCTTGGCCTGGTCAGGGGAGGGGTACGAGCAGTACTTC. Its translation: CASSLAWSGEGYEQYF.

The gene calls are TRBV27 and TRBJ2-3; 9 bases align to TRBD2. Germline V gene data show CDR1 as MNHEY and CDR2 as SMNVEV (reference sequence). The CDR3 totals 16 residues. J was trimmed by 1 base and V by 5 bases; bases with no gene match: 7. The CDR3 sequence is CASSPPVAGGTDTQYF. CDR3 in DNA: TGTGCCAGCAGTCCCCCGGTAGCGGGAGGCACAGATACGCAGTATTTT.

The genes are TRBV5-6 and TRBJ2-1; D uncertain. There are 16 residues in the CDR3. The germline V gene has CDR1 SGHDT and CDR2 YYEEEE. The V gene lost 3 bases and the J gene lost 0 bases, with 13 bases spanning the gap. DNA of the CDR3: TGTGCCAGCAGCTATGATAGGGTGAGCTCCTACAATGAGCAGTTCTTC. It yields the protein CASSYDRVSSYNEQFF.

This chain joins TRBV4-3 and TRBJ2-1; 9 nucleotides agree with TRBD2. Unmatched junction bases numbered 10, after V lost 0 bases and J lost 7 bases. The CDR3 spans 17 residues. Germline V CDR1 and CDR2: LGHNA, YSLEER. CDR3 residues: CASSQDLREGLGNEQFF. DNA for the CDR3: TGCGCCAGCAGCCAAGATCTGCGGGAGGGCCTTGGGAATGAGCAGTTCTTC.

V is TRBV7-9 and J is TRBJ2-3, with 8 positions matching TRBD1. Germline V gene lookup returns CDR1 SEHNR and CDR2 FQNEAQ (reference sequence). J was trimmed by 6 bases and V by 5 bases; bases with no gene match: 16. The CDR3 is 17 residues long. The CDR3 loop is CASSHPTGDYRWDTQYF. CDR3 DNA sequence: TGTGCCAGCAGCCACCCGACAGGGGATTATCGATGGGATACGCAGTATTTT.